This passage covers 22 T cell receptor beta chains from one sample sequenced in a study of blood T cell repertoires in COVID-19 (TCRdb year 2020). The method was the immunoSEQ multiplex PCR assay. TCRdb holds this immuneACCESS table with in-frame rearrangements only. Some clones are missing; in checked studies, unresolved V genes explain under half, and the rest has no known cause. The sample records just over 75,000 clones, around 80% of which are singletons. Clones ranked in the top ten supply about 5% of the sample. The sample taken for sequencing was peripheral blood. These receptors were obtained from a man in his 60s with active or convalescent COVID-19.

The genes are TRBV18 and TRBJ2-3, with D possibly TRBD2 on 7 matching bases. Trimming took 3 bases from V and 3 from J, leaving 13 bases between them. This CDR3 contains 15 residues. Germline loops: CDR1 KGHSH, CDR2 LQKENI. The CDR3 DNA is TGTGCCAGCTCACCCGGGACACTAGCGACAGATACGCAGTATTTT. Residues: CASSPGTLATDTQYF.

The gene calls are TRBV11-2 and TRBJ1-6, with 8 bases aligning to TRBD1. The junction had 4 bases not matched to a gene; V was cut back by 5 bases and J by 7 bases. CDR1 is SGHAT, CDR2 FQNNGV, per germline. This CDR3 has 14 amino acids. CDR3 DNA: TGTGCCAGCAGCCTACAGGGGGGAAATTCACCCCTCCACTTT. Translation gives CASSLQGGNSPLHF.

V is TRBV6-5 and J is TRBJ2-5; D might be TRBD2 (6 bases). Trimming cost V 4 bases and J 5 bases, with 17 bases left between them. The germline gives CDR1 MNHEY, CDR2 SVGAGI. CDR3 length: 15 amino acids. The CDR3 nucleotides read TGTGCCAGCAGTTGGGGGGACGGCCGTTACGAGACCCAGTACTTC. Translating it yields CASSWGDGRYETQYF.

This chain connects TRBV3-1 (or the pseudogene TRBV3-2) to TRBJ1-1; a weak D match, TRBD1 (6 bases). The CDR3 spans 19 residues. The germline V and J ends were trimmed by 1 base and 2 bases, with 23 bases remaining between them. Germline assignment: CDR1 LGHDT and CDR2 YNNKEL (reference sequence). CDR3 loop: CASSQGSWWTAGANTEAFF. The CDR3 DNA reads TGTGCCAGCAGCCAAGGTTCATGGTGGACAGCGGGAGCTAACACTGAAGCTTTCTTT.

The CDR3 region is CASSEAVYTPEAFF. CDR3 coding DNA: TGTGCCAGCAGTGAAGCGGTTTACACGCCTGAAGCTTTCTTT. This chain uses TRBV6-1 with TRBJ1-1; D unclear. With 0 bases removed from V and 6 bases from J, the gap between germline ends came to 11 bases. The CDR3 has 14 residues. Germline values: CDR1 MNHNS, CDR2 SASEGT.

This clone was detected once. This chain joins TRBV3-1 (or the pseudogene TRBV3-2) and TRBJ2-3; 9 bases fit TRBD2. The CDR3 runs 15 residues. J was trimmed by 4 bases and V by 3 bases; bases with no gene match: 5. Per germline, CDR1 LGHDT and CDR2 YNNKEL (reference sequence). The CDR3 sequence: CASSQTGLAADTQYF. CDR3 DNA: TGTGCCAGCAGCCAGACGGGACTAGCCGCAGATACGCAGTATTTT.

The V and J genes are TRBV27 and TRBJ1-2; no definite D call. Between the trimmed V and J ends, which lost 2 bases and 0 bases, there was a span of 7 bases. The germline V gene has CDR1 MNHEY and CDR2 SMNVEV (reference sequence). This CDR3 has 14 amino acids. The CDR3 bases are TGTGCCAGCAGTTTAGAGGGAGCTAACTATGGCTACACCTTC. This encodes CASSLEGANYGYTF.

Only a few counts were recorded for this clone. This chain connects TRBV2 to TRBJ2-7; maybe TRBD1 (6 bases). CDR1 SNHLY and CDR2 FYNNEI come from the germline V gene. The ends were cut back, 9 bases at V and 3 bases at J, with 12 bases in the middle. This CDR3 comprises 12 residues. The CDR3 is CASRTDHYEQYF. The CDR3 region has the DNA TGTGCCAGTCGGACAGACCACTACGAGCAGTACTTC.

This clone was recorded only once. The V gene is TRBV6-5, the J gene TRBJ1-2; the D is unclear. The CDR3 is 11 residues long. V was trimmed by 2 bases and J by 10 bases, leaving 8 bases between them. CDR1 and CDR2 from the germline V gene are MNHEY and SVGAGI. CDR3 sequence reads: CASSYDSLYTF. The CDR3 nucleotides are TGTGCCAGCAGTTACGACTCCCTCTACACCTTC.

The chain has TRBV6-1 and TRBJ1-2; 7 bases align to TRBD1. CDR3 length equals 15 residues. Germline V gene lookup returns CDR1 MNHNS and CDR2 SASEGT. The V and J ends lost 0 bases and 5 bases, in that order; junction bases with no gene match: 6. The CDR3 spells CASSEANRGLYGYTF. In nucleotides, the CDR3 is TGTGCCAGCAGTGAAGCAAACAGGGGACTTTATGGCTACACCTTC.

The chain has TRBV7-8 and TRBJ2-1; 7 bases are shared with TRBD1. From germline, CDR1 is SGHVS and CDR2 FQNEAQ. The V and J ends lost 5 bases and 10 bases, in that order; junction bases with no gene match: 11. The CDR3 has 14 residues. The CDR3 loop reads CASSDRQGVKEQFF. For the CDR3, the DNA is TGTGCCAGCAGCGATCGACAGGGTGTAAAGGAGCAGTTCTTC. Drawing the rest from reference TRBV7-8 and TRBJ2-1, the complete variable domain is GAGVSQSPRYKVAKRGQDVALRCDPISGHVSLFWYQQALGQGPEFLTYFQNEAQLDKSGLPSDRFFAERPEGSVSTLKIQRTQQEDSAVYLCASSDRQGVKEQFFGPGTRLTVL.

The chain carries TRBV7-2 and TRBJ1-3; 7 nucleotides agree with TRBD1. The germline gives CDR1 SGHTA, CDR2 FQGNSA. V shed 6 bases, J shed 3 bases, and the junction held 14 bases outside the gene matches. The CDR3 loop spans 17 amino acids. The CDR3 sequence: CASSFPPTGAFGNTIYF. The DNA for the CDR3 is TGTGCCAGCAGTTTTCCCCCCACAGGGGCTTTTGGAAACACCATATATTTT.

The CDR3 sequence is CASSMSRAFGETQYF. CDR3 coding DNA: TGTGCCAGCAGTATGAGCAGGGCGTTCGGGGAGACCCAGTACTTC. The V gene is TRBV6-5, the J gene TRBJ2-5; D is perhaps TRBD1 (5 bases). V lost 5 bases and J 5 bases, leaving 18 bases between the germline ends. Germline lookup yields CDR1 MNHEY and CDR2 SVGAGI. This CDR3 contains 15 residues.

V gene TRBV9 combines with J gene TRBJ2-2, with TRBD2 matching 9 bases. The CDR3 contains 19 residues. Germline lookup yields CDR1 SGDLS and CDR2 YYNGEE. V was clipped by 6 bases and J by 0 bases; unmatched bases: 15. CDR3 region: CASTLGGLAGAPNTGELFF. Written as DNA, the CDR3 is TGTGCCAGCACCCTAGGGGGGTTAGCGGGGGCCCCGAACACCGGGGAGCTGTTTTTT. The variable domain in full, completed from reference TRBV9 and TRBJ2-2, reads DSGVTQTPKHLITATGQRVTLRCSPRSGDLSVYWYQQSLDQGLQFLIQYYNGEERAKGNILERFSAQQFPDLHSELNLSSLELGDSALYFCASTLGGLAGAPNTGELFFGEGSRLTVL.

CDR3 residues: CASSVRDRGGTEAFF. CDR3 nucleotides: TGTGCCAGTAGTGTAAGGGACAGGGGTGGCACTGAAGCTTTCTTT. This sequence joins TRBV19 and TRBJ1-1, with TRBD1 matching over 10 bases. Germline CDR1 LNHDA, CDR2 SQIVND (reference sequence). V trimming: 5 bases; J trimming: 4 bases; junction bases outside the gene matches: 7. This CDR3 region has 15 residues. Based on the CDR3 plus reference TRBV19 and TRBJ1-1, the full variable domain is DGGITQSPKYLFRKEGQNVTLSCEQNLNHDAMYWYRQDPGQGLRLIYYSQIVNDFQKGDIAEGYSVSREKKESFPLTVTSAQKNPTAFYLCASSVRDRGGTEAFFGQGTRLTVV.

V gene TRBV6-5 combines with J gene TRBJ1-5; no reliable D call. CDR3 length equals 15 residues. Trimming took off 2 bases at V and 6 bases at J, with 14 bases between the two ends. In germline, CDR1 is MNHEY, CDR2 SVGAGI. This chain's CDR3 is CASSYRRGSGQPQHF. The CDR3 bases are TGTGCCAGCAGTTACAGGCGCGGATCTGGTCAGCCCCAGCATTTT.

This rearrangement joins TRBV12-5 to TRBJ2-7, with TRBD1 as a possible D gene (6 bases). The CDR3 sequence is 13 residues long. From germline, CDR1 is LGHNT and CDR2 FRNRAP. Trimming took 2 bases from V and 4 from J, leaving 9 bases between them. The CDR3 DNA reads TGTGCTAGTGGTTTGATCGGACAGTACGAGCAGTACTTC. This gives the protein CASGLIGQYEQYF.

This rearrangement joins TRBV27 to TRBJ2-7; 8 nucleotides match TRBD2. Germline V lookup: CDR1 MNHEY, CDR2 SMNVEV (reference sequence). The V gene end was trimmed by 7 bases and the J gene end by 0 bases; junction bases not matched to a gene: 8. The CDR3 extends over 15 amino acids. CDR3 residues: CASTPAGGSSYEQYF. The DNA of the CDR3 is TGTGCCAGCACTCCCGCGGGGGGTAGCTCCTACGAGCAGTACTTC.

This clone was detected once. The V and J genes are TRBV12-3 or TRBV12-4 and TRBJ2-5; 8 positions match TRBD2. The length of the CDR3 is 11 residues. V lost 5 bases and J lost 7; bases outside the gene matches: 0. CDR3 sequence: CASSREGTQYF. DNA of the CDR3: TGTGCCAGCAGTCGGGAGGGGACCCAGTACTTC.

This rearrangement joins TRBV5-1 to TRBJ1-6; D is unresolved. CDR3 size: 14 residues. Germline loops: CDR1 SGHRS, CDR2 YFSETQ. Trimming shortened V by 4 bases and J by 7 bases, and 12 bases separated the two germline ends. This CDR3 is CASSPVGENSPLHF. CDR3 DNA: TGCGCCAGCAGCCCAGTCGGGGAAAATTCACCCCTCCACTTT.

Note on this clone: A read error may produce the germline difference seen at one junction end. The genes are TRBV15 and TRBJ1-1; D is uncertain. This CDR3 is built from 15 residues. Germline assignment: CDR1 LNHNV and CDR2 YYDKDF (reference sequence). The CDR3 sequence: CATSRDRTRDTEAFF. CDR3 DNA sequence: TGTGCCACTAGCAGAGATCGGACTAGGGATACTGAAGCTTTCTTT.

The chain has TRBV19 and TRBJ1-5; D remains unclear. This CDR3 region has 11 residues. V dropped 9 bases and J dropped 7 bases, with 10 bases sitting between them. CDR1 is LNHDA and CDR2 is SQIVND in the germline V gene (reference sequence). CDR3 DNA: TGTGCCAGACGAAGGGAGCAGCCCCAGCATTTT. Its translation is CARRREQPQHF.